What follows are 24 T cell receptor beta chains derived from one specimen sequenced in a study of cytomegalovirus exposure and HLA in healthy donors. Amplification used 60 Vbeta primers and 13 Jbeta primers. The assay was immunoSEQ multiplex PCR, and TCRdb's table has in-frame clones only and misses some. The sample gives some 180,000 clones, roughly 80% of which show up once; about 1.7% is in the top ten. The sequenced sample consisted of PBMCs. These receptors were collected from a woman between 18 and 30 years old in good health and CMV-seronegative.

The chain is built from TRBV7-9 and TRBJ1-2; TRBD1 is a possible D gene (6 bases). Germline loops: CDR1 SEHNR, CDR2 FQNEAQ (reference sequence). This CDR3 region has 17 residues. The V end was cut by 5 bases, the J end by 4 bases, with 23 bases between. CDR3 protein: CASSKDSGESKGYGYTF. CDR3 DNA: TGTGCCAGCAGCAAGGACAGCGGGGAAAGTAAGGGCTATGGCTACACCTTC.

The CDR3 coding sequence is TGTGCCAGCAGTTCCCGACTTGCGGGGACGGACTATGGCTACACCTTC. Translated, it gives CASSSRLAGTDYGYTF. The chain joins TRBV27 to TRBJ1-2; perhaps TRBD1 as D (5 bases). From germline, CDR1 is MNHEY and CDR2 SMNVEV (reference sequence). Trimming took 4 bases from V and 3 from J, leaving 18 bases between them. The CDR3 contains 16 residues.

The chain carries TRBV18 and TRBJ1-1; D gene unclear. The CDR3 loop spans 15 amino acids. The germline V gene has CDR1 KGHSH and CDR2 LQKENI. Trimming cost V 4 bases and J 1 base, with 13 bases left between them. The CDR3 is CASSRITGTNTEAFF. CDR3 DNA: TGTGCCAGCTCACGTATAACGGGTACGAACACTGAAGCTTTCTTT.

The gene calls are TRBV10-2 and TRBJ2-3; 7 positions match TRBD2. Germline CDR1 and CDR2: WSHSY and SAAADI. The CDR3 runs to 13 residues. V shed 5 bases, J shed 6 bases, and the junction held 5 bases outside the gene matches. The DNA for the CDR3 is TGCGCCAGCAGTCGCGGGAGTGCGGATACGCAGTATTTT. It encodes CASSRGSADTQYF.

V is TRBV11-2 and J is TRBJ2-2, with TRBD2 matching over 13 bases. CDR3 length equals 16 residues. The J segment lost 7 bases and the V segment lost 4 bases, leaving 6 bases of the junction unmatched. In germline, CDR1 is SGHAT, CDR2 FQNNGV. CDR3 sequence (DNA): TGTGCCAGCAGCTCGCGGACTAGCGGGGGAAGCGGGGAGCTGTTTTTT. Its translation: CASSSRTSGGSGELFF.

V is TRBV7-2 and J is TRBJ2-2; TRBD2 might be the D (5 bases). Trimming stripped 5 bases from V and 4 bases from J, with 17 bases between. This CDR3 has 16 residues. Germline V CDR1 and CDR2: SGHTA, FQGNSA. CDR3 loop: CASSLTTSPITGELFF. The CDR3 nucleotides are TGTGCCAGCAGCCTTACAACTAGTCCGATCACCGGGGAGCTGTTTTTT.

The chain combines TRBV11-3 with TRBJ2-5, with 8 bases matching TRBD2. Trimming cost V 1 base and J 2 bases; bases outside gene matches: 6. CDR1 is SGHNT, CDR2 YENEEA, per germline. This CDR3 region has 16 residues. The CDR3 coding sequence is TGTGCCAGCAGCTTAGGTCGGGGGGGCCTACAAGAGACCCAGTACTTC. This encodes CASSLGRGGLQETQYF.

The CDR3 here is CASSQDVRREGEQYF. Written as DNA, the CDR3 is TGTGCCAGCAGCCAAGATGTGCGCCGTGAGGGCGAGCAGTACTTC. The J gene is TRBJ2-7, the V gene TRBV4-2, with a tentative D call TRBD2 (5 bases). The CDR3 runs 15 residues. Trimming took 0 bases from V and 6 from J, leaving 15 bases between them. The germline gives CDR1 LGHNA, CDR2 YNFKEQ.

V gene TRBV2 combines with J gene TRBJ2-7; 10 bases fit TRBD2. This CDR3 region has 15 residues. Germline CDR1 reads SNHLY; CDR2 reads FYNNEI. V gave up 5 bases and J gave up 6 bases; unmatched junction bases: 10. The CDR3 spells CASSRAGGPSSEQYF. The CDR3 coding sequence is TGTGCCAGCAGTCGAGCGGGAGGGCCCTCAAGCGAGCAGTACTTC.

This clone has only a few counts. The chain employs TRBV28 and TRBJ1-2; 7 nucleotides agree with TRBD1. The V segment lost 9 bases and the J segment 0 bases; nucleotides outside the gene matches: 7. There are 14 residues in the CDR3. Germline values: CDR1 MDHEN, CDR2 SYDVKM. Here the CDR3 reads CASNPGTANYGYTF. In nucleotides, the CDR3 is TGTGCCAGTAACCCCGGGACAGCTAACTATGGCTACACCTTC.

This chain joins TRBV4-2 and TRBJ2-1; 8 bases fit TRBD2. CDR1 LGHNA and CDR2 YNFKEQ come from the germline V gene. With 0 bases clipped from V and 4 bases from J, the junction kept 5 bases outside the gene matches. This CDR3 has 16 amino acids. The DNA for the CDR3 is TGTGCCAGCAGCCAAGAAGCTAGCGGGCTTTACAATGAGCAGTTCTTC. Protein sequence: CASSQEASGLYNEQFF.

This clone appeared once. This chain joins TRBV18 and TRBJ2-7, with 9 bases matching TRBD1. Germline CDR1 KGHSH, CDR2 LQKENI. V gave up 6 bases and J gave up 2 bases; unmatched junction bases: 8. This CDR3 contains 15 residues. The chain's CDR3 is CASSLGGTGPYEQYF. The CDR3 DNA is TGTGCCAGCTCGCTGGGCGGGACAGGGCCCTACGAGCAGTACTTC.

As to this clone: Germline is not matched at one junction end, which may reflect a read error. The V gene is TRBV4-3, the J gene TRBJ2-5; TRBD2 agrees at 11 bases. There are 15 residues in the CDR3. Germline V gene lookup returns CDR1 LGHNA and CDR2 YSLEER. The CDR3 nucleotides are TGCGCCAGCAGCCAAGGTCGAACTAGCGGGAGCGGCTTGGACTTC. Protein: CASSQGRTSGSGLDF.

This clone was picked up one time. V gene TRBV7-2 combines with J gene TRBJ2-2, with D perhaps matching TRBD1 (6 bases). Trimming cost V 1 base and J 4 bases, with 7 bases left between them. The CDR3 is 14 residues long. Germline lookup yields CDR1 SGHTA and CDR2 FQGNSA. CDR3 sequence reads: CASSLVGGTGELFF. The CDR3, as DNA: TGTGCCAGCAGCTTAGTAGGGGGCACCGGGGAGCTGTTTTTT.

The chain links TRBV28 to TRBJ1-2, with D tentatively TRBD1 (6 bases). The V and J ends lost 7 bases and 7 bases respectively, with 19 bases between them. Per germline, CDR1 MDHEN and CDR2 SYDVKM. The CDR3 totals 14 residues. DNA of the CDR3: TGTGCCAGCACCAGGAGTAGGCAGGGGTTTGGCTACACCTTC. Translating it yields CASTRSRQGFGYTF.

This chain joins TRBV28 and TRBJ1-1; TRBD1 aligns across 11 bases. Germline assignment: CDR1 MDHEN and CDR2 SYDVKM. The junction had 9 bases not matched to a gene; V was cut back by 3 bases and J by 3 bases. The CDR3 is 17 amino acids. The chain's CDR3 is CASSLWTGGLSDTEAFF. The CDR3 DNA is TGTGCCAGCAGTTTGTGGACAGGGGGCCTTTCGGACACTGAAGCTTTCTTT.

This clone occurred once. This chain uses TRBV28 with TRBJ2-7, with D possibly matching TRBD2 (6 bases). Trimming took off 4 bases at V and 3 bases at J, with 7 bases between the two ends. The CDR3 extends over 12 amino acids. Germline V gene data show CDR1 as MDHEN and CDR2 as SYDVKM. CDR3 bases: TGTGCCAGCAGTTCTAGCGTCTACGAGCAGTACTTC. Amino acids: CASSSSVYEQYF.

CDR3 sequence: CASRTGGTGNTIYF. The CDR3, as DNA: TGTGCCAGTCGGACGGGGGGAACTGGAAACACCATATATTTT. The rearrangement links TRBV7-2 to TRBJ1-3; possible D gene TRBD1, 5 bases. The germline V and J ends were trimmed by 9 bases and 2 bases, with 14 bases remaining between them. CDR1 and CDR2 from the germline V gene are SGHTA and FQGNSA. CDR3 length equals 14 residues.

The chain joins TRBV25-1 to TRBJ2-7; TRBD1 might be the D (6 bases). Germline assignment: CDR1 MGHDK and CDR2 SYGVNS. V lost 6 bases to trimming and J lost 4 bases, with 10 bases between them. The CDR3 extends over 12 amino acids. In DNA, the CDR3 is TGTGCCAGCAGCCCCGGACAGTACGAGCAGTACGTC. Its protein is CASSPGQYEQYV.

This chain joins TRBV5-1 and TRBJ2-1; 7 nucleotides agree with TRBD2. The CDR3 runs to 14 residues. CDR1 and CDR2 from the germline V gene are SGHRS and YFSETQ. The junction had 6 bases not matched to a gene; V was cut back by 7 bases and J by 2 bases. The CDR3 nucleotides read TGCGCCAGCGCCTCTAGCGGACCCTACAATGAGCAGTTCTTC. It translates to CASASSGPYNEQFF.

This clone was detected once. The CDR3 sequence: CSAKGLGTDTQYF. The CDR3 DNA reads TGCAGCGCTAAGGGGTTGGGCACAGATACGCAGTATTTT. This chain connects TRBV29-1 to TRBJ2-3; possibly TRBD1 for D (5 bases). Between the trimmed V and J ends, which lost 7 bases and 1 base, there was a span of 12 bases. Germline V gene sequence: CDR1 SQVTM, CDR2 ANQGSEA. This CDR3 spans 13 amino acids.

This clone was recorded only once. The rearrangement links TRBV28 to TRBJ2-3; TRBD1 matches 8 bases. Germline lookup yields CDR1 MDHEN and CDR2 SYDVKM. The CDR3 contains 15 residues. The V gene end was trimmed by 5 bases and the J gene end by 3 bases; junction bases not matched to a gene: 7. Written as DNA, the CDR3 is TGTGCCAGCAGTCCCGGACAGGGTTCAACAGATACGCAGTATTTT. Amino acid sequence: CASSPGQGSTDTQYF.

The chain recombines TRBV28 with TRBJ2-7; tentative D call: TRBD1 (6 bases). Germline V gene lookup returns CDR1 MDHEN and CDR2 SYDVKM. The CDR3 is made up of 13 amino acids. Trimming shortened V by 2 bases and J by 3 bases, and 8 bases separated the two germline ends. In nucleotides, the CDR3 is TGTGCCAGCAGTTTAAGGACAGACTACGAGCAGTACTTC. As protein: CASSLRTDYEQYF.

The chain employs TRBV19 and TRBJ2-1; 7 positions match TRBD2. Per germline, CDR1 LNHDA and CDR2 SQIVND (reference sequence). The CDR3 is made up of 13 amino acids. Trimming cost V 4 bases and J 5 bases; bases outside gene matches: 2. CDR3 DNA: TGTGCCAGTAGTAAGGGACTACACAATGAGCAGTTCTTC. Translated, it gives CASSKGLHNEQFF.